This T cell receptor beta chain stems from a study of T cells after yellow fever vaccination. Study observations and caveats: Among primary-vaccination clones, most reappeared after the booster, at approximately 96% for CD4 and 85% to 90% for CD8.

TCRdb ran MiXCR on the 5' RACE reads and lists one entry per CDR3 protein. Here the sample spans 65,000 to 90,000 distinct CDR3 sequences, 7.5% to 8% being singletons. This clonotype was seen only a few times. As yet, its antigen is unknown. The J segment lost 7 bases and the V segment lost 0 bases, leaving 3 bases of the junction unmatched. The CDR3 has 16 amino acids. Germline V gene lookup returns CDR1 MNHEY and CDR2 SVGAGI. V gene TRBV6-5 combines with J gene TRBJ2-2; the match to TRBD2 covers 12 bases. The sample in question was CD8+ T cells sorted from PBMCs, obtained on the day of the yellow fever booster vaccination. This clonotype was sampled from a young man who received the YFV17D yellow fever vaccine. The DNA of the CDR3 is TGTGCCAGCAGTTACTCCCTAGCGGGAGGGGGCGGGGAGCTGTTTTTT. This sequence encodes CASSYSLAGGGGELFF.